The entry below describes one T cell receptor beta chain. The junction had 4 bases not matched to a gene; V was cut back by 5 bases and J by 3 bases. Per the germline V gene, CDR1 is KGHSH and CDR2 is LQKENI. The CDR3 runs 14 residues. The table came from immunoSEQ multiplex PCR; TCRdb's copy has only in-frame clones and leaves some out. The table includes more than 75,000 clones, around 88% detected once. This specimen belongs to a study of T cell responses to AZD1222 COVID-19 vaccine. The chain combines TRBV18 with TRBJ2-7, with 10 nucleotides matching TRBD1. Sequenced material: peripheral blood, taken on day 0 of AZD1222 vaccination. This receptor was taken from an adult in good health. CDR3 region: CASSTGTGDYEQYF. The CDR3 DNA reads as TGTGCCAGCTCAACTGGGACAGGGGACTACGAGCAGTACTTC.